Listed below are T cell receptor beta chains from one sample, sequenced in a study of blood T cell repertoires in COVID-19. Some clones are missing from TCRdb's copy, which holds only in-frame ones; the method was immunoSEQ multiplex PCR. The data contain nearly 70,000 clones, about 91% of them singletons. Source material: peripheral blood. These receptors all come from a woman in her sixties or seventies with acute or convalescent COVID-19. CDR3s include the opening cysteine and the closing phenylalanine or tryptophan. D genes are given only for firm matches. A row's size may be missing; if present it is once, few, many or a size class.

d_gene: TRBD1
j_gene: TRBJ1-2
abundance: .
v_gene: TRBV5-8
CDR3aa: CASSLASWTGGASGYTF
CDR3nt: TGTGCCAGCAGCTTGGCGAGCTGGACAGGGGGGGCGAGTGGCTACACCTTC

d_gene: TRBD1
j_gene: TRBJ2-7
abundance: .
v_gene: TRBV6-5
CDR3aa: CASSYFGQGTEQYF
CDR3nt: TGTGCCAGCAGTTACTTTGGACAGGGGACAGAGCAGTACTTC

d_gene: TRBD1
j_gene: TRBJ1-5
abundance: once
v_gene: TRBV7-3
CDR3aa: CASSRTGGEPQHF
CDR3nt: TGTGCCAGCAGCCGGACAGGGGGTGAGCCCCAGCATTTT

d_gene: .
j_gene: TRBJ2-3
abundance: .
v_gene: TRBV6-5
CDR3aa: CASRTPSTDTQYF
CDR3nt: TGTGCCAGCAGGACACCTAGCACAGATACGCAGTATTTT

d_gene: .
j_gene: TRBJ1-3
abundance: .
v_gene: TRBV7-2
CDR3aa: CASSLTGPGNTIYF
CDR3nt: TGTGCCAGCAGCTTGACAGGTCCCGGAAACACCATATATTTT

d_gene: TRBD1
j_gene: TRBJ2-7
abundance: few
v_gene: TRBV14
CDR3aa: CASSQGKFGTGNEQYF
CDR3nt: TGTGCCAGCAGCCAAGGGAAGTTTGGGACAGGGAACGAGCAGTACTTC

d_gene: .
j_gene: TRBJ1-2
abundance: .
v_gene: TRBV10-3
CDR3aa: CAISERGGEQGDGYTF
CDR3nt: TGTGCCATCAGTGAGCGTGGAGGAGAACAGGGTGATGGCTACACCTTC

d_gene: TRBD1
j_gene: TRBJ2-5
abundance: .
v_gene: TRBV28
CDR3aa: CASMTGGPQETQYF
CDR3nt: TGTGCCAGCATGACAGGGGGACCCCAAGAGACCCAGTACTTC

d_gene: TRBD1
j_gene: TRBJ2-7
abundance: .
v_gene: TRBV7-8
CDR3aa: CASSLATGVGYEQYF
CDR3nt: TGTGCCAGCAGCTTAGCGACAGGGGTCGGGTACGAGCAGTACTTC

d_gene: .
j_gene: TRBJ1-6
abundance: .
v_gene: TRBV11-2
CDR3aa: CASSSPFRGATPLHF
CDR3nt: TGTGCCAGCAGCTCTCCTTTTCGTGGGGCTACACCCCTCCACTTT

d_gene: TRBD1
j_gene: TRBJ2-5
abundance: .
v_gene: TRBV28
CDR3aa: CASSLGGQGQETQYF
CDR3nt: TGTGCCAGCAGTTTAGGTGGACAGGGGCAAGAGACCCAGTACTTC

d_gene: .
j_gene: TRBJ1-3
abundance: .
v_gene: TRBV9
CDR3aa: CASSPRTDSGNTIYF
CDR3nt: TGTGCCAGCAGCCCCCGGACAGACTCTGGAAACACCATATATTTT

d_gene: TRBD1
j_gene: TRBJ2-1
abundance: .
v_gene: TRBV7-2
CDR3aa: CASSLLGGDRGSEQFF
CDR3nt: TGTGCCAGCAGTTTACTCGGGGGGGACAGGGGATCTGAGCAGTTCTTC

d_gene: .
j_gene: TRBJ1-5
abundance: .
v_gene: TRBV6-5
CDR3aa: CASSPDKSQPQHF
CDR3nt: TGTGCCAGCAGCCCGGACAAAAGTCAGCCCCAGCATTTT

d_gene: TRBD1
j_gene: TRBJ1-2
abundance: few
v_gene: TRBV10-3
CDR3aa: CAISGLDVSGGGYTF
CDR3nt: TGTGCCATCAGTGGCTTGGACGTTTCAGGGGGTGGCTACACCTTC

d_gene: .
j_gene: TRBJ1-5
abundance: .
v_gene: TRBV5-8
CDR3aa: CASSPRVSNQPQHF
CDR3nt: TGTGCCAGCAGCCCCAGGGTTAGCAATCAGCCCCAGCATTTT

d_gene: TRBD1
j_gene: TRBJ1-2
abundance: .
v_gene: TRBV4-1
CDR3aa: CASSQPVQGARYGYTF
CDR3nt: TGCGCCAGCAGCCAGCCCGTCCAGGGGGCGCGTTATGGCTACACCTTC

d_gene: .
j_gene: TRBJ1-3
abundance: .
v_gene: TRBV18
CDR3aa: CASSPDRRGNTIYF
CDR3nt: TGTGCCAGCTCCCCCGACAGGCGCGGAAACACCATATATTTT

d_gene: TRBD2
j_gene: TRBJ2-5
abundance: .
v_gene: TRBV6-1
CDR3aa: CASSELAGGQETQYF
CDR3nt: TGTGCCAGCAGTGAACTAGCGGGGGGACAAGAGACCCAGTACTTC

d_gene: TRBD2
j_gene: TRBJ2-7
abundance: .
v_gene: TRBV28
CDR3aa: CASSTAGTSGSQWQYF
CDR3nt: TGTGCCAGCAGTACTGCCGGGACTAGCGGGAGTCAGTGGCAGTACTTC

d_gene: TRBD2
j_gene: TRBJ2-1
abundance: few
v_gene: TRBV12-3/TRBV12-4
CDR3aa: CSGGNEQFF
CDR3nt: TGTTCGGGGGGCAATGAGCAGTTCTTC

d_gene: .
j_gene: TRBJ1-2
abundance: once
v_gene: TRBV30
CDR3aa: CAWRGVLNYGYTF
CDR3nt: TGTGCCTGGAGAGGAGTTTTAAACTATGGCTACACCTTC

d_gene: .
j_gene: TRBJ2-7
abundance: .
v_gene: TRBV5-1
CDR3aa: CASSLARTGPYEQYF
CDR3nt: TGCGCCAGCAGCTTGGCCCGCACAGGCCCCTACGAGCAGTACTTC

d_gene: .
j_gene: TRBJ2-2
abundance: .
v_gene: TRBV2
CDR3aa: CASGTTGQRGTGELFF
CDR3nt: TGTGCCAGCGGGACGACAGGCCAACGTGGCACCGGGGAGCTGTTTTTT

d_gene: TRBD1
j_gene: TRBJ2-7
abundance: .
v_gene: TRBV5-4
CDR3aa: CASSLETGKEQYF
CDR3nt: TGTGCCAGCAGCTTGGAGACAGGGAAGGAGCAGTACTTC